What follows describes a single TCR beta chain. Its cognate antigen is unknown. Peripheral blood came from all dose cohorts at three timepoints. The CDR3 spans 15 residues. Germline CDR1 and CDR2: SGHAT and FQNNGV. Deletions cut 5 bases from V and 5 bases from J, with 19 bases between. The data were obtained in a study of OX40 agonist ivuxolimab in advanced cancers. Study-wide context: An anti-OX40 (CD134) antibody with agonistic activity, ivuxolimab, was administered to patients. Study observations and caveats: A proportion of nonresponders additionally exhibited low normalized T-cell clonal expansion.

Method: immunoSEQ multiplex PCR; TCRdb's copy keeps in-frame clones and lacks some. The profile covers over 5,500 clones, with 55% to 75% appearing a single time and approximately 34% taken by the ten largest. V is TRBV11-2 and J is TRBJ2-7; possibly TRBD2 for D (7 bases). Sequences were derived from CD4+ or CD8+ T cells sorted from blood, sampled in a trial of the OX40 agonist ivuxolimab. This clonotype was sampled from an adult with an advanced solid tumor such as melanoma, head and neck, liver or kidney cancer. CDR3 region: CASSPGGGEGDEQYF. The CDR3 DNA reads as TGTGCCAGCAGCCCTGGGGGAGGGGAGGGGGACGAGCAGTACTTC.